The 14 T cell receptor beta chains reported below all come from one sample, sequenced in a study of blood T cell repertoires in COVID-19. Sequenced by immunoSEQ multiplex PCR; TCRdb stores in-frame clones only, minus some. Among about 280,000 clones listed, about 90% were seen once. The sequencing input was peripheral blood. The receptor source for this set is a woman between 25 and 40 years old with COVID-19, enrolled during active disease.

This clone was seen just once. CDR3 sequence reads: CASSEPATVNYGYTF. The CDR3 DNA reads as TGCGCCAGCAGTGAGCCAGCGACAGTCAACTATGGCTACACCTTC. The J gene is TRBJ1-2, the V gene TRBV10-2, with D perhaps TRBD1 (5 bases). Germline-derived CDR1 and CDR2 are WSHSY and SAAADI. The CDR3 loop spans 15 amino acids. Trimming removed 2 bases from V and 2 bases from J, with 12 bases in between.

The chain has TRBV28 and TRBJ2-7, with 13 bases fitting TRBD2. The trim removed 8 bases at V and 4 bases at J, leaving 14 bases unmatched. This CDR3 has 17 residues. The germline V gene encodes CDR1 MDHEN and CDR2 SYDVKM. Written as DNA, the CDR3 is TGTGCCAGCGTTGGACTAGCGGGGGCTCCTGGCAGTTACGAGCAGTACTTC. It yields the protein CASVGLAGAPGSYEQYF.

CDR3 coding DNA: TGTGCCAGCAGTTTACAGGTCTCCGGGGAGCTGTTTTTT. This gives the protein CASSLQVSGELFF. This chain joins TRBV6-2 or TRBV6-3 and TRBJ2-2, with a tentative D call TRBD1 (5 bases). The ends were cut back, 4 bases at V and 6 bases at J, with 9 bases in the middle. This CDR3 comprises 13 residues. The germline V gene encodes CDR1 MNHEY and CDR2 SVGEGT.

CDR3 in DNA: TGTGCCAGCAGTTACTCAGGGACAGGCCAAAACATTCAGTACTTC. Its translation: CASSYSGTGQNIQYF. The chain couples TRBV6-5 to TRBJ2-4; TRBD1 aligns across 8 bases. This CDR3 has 15 amino acids. Trimming took 0 bases from V and 5 from J; bases not matched to a gene: 3. The germline V gene has CDR1 MNHEY and CDR2 SVGAGI.

The CDR3 sequence: CASSRWQSDSNQPQHF. The CDR3 bases are TGTGCCAGCTCTAGGTGGCAGTCGGATAGCAATCAGCCCCAGCATTTT. The chain links TRBV19 to TRBJ1-5, with D unresolved. Trimming left V 9 bases short and J 0 bases short, with 18 bases between. This CDR3 contains 16 residues. The germline V gene encodes CDR1 LNHDA and CDR2 SQIVND (reference sequence).

The CDR3 bases are TGTGCCAGCAGCCCTAGACAGGGCGCCTACGAGCAGTACTTC. Protein sequence: CASSPRQGAYEQYF. The gene calls are TRBV7-9 and TRBJ2-7; 7 positions match TRBD1. This CDR3 is 14 amino acids long. The V gene end was trimmed by 5 bases and the J gene end by 2 bases; junction bases not matched to a gene: 6. Germline V gives CDR1 SEHNR, CDR2 FQNEAQ (reference sequence).

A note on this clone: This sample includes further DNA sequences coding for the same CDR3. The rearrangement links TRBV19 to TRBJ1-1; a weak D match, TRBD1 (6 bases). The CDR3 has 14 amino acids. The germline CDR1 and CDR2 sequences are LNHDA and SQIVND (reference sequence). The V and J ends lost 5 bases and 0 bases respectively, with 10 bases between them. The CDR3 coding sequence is TGTGCCAGTAGTCCACAGGGCCTGAACACTGAAGCTTTCTTT. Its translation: CASSPQGLNTEAFF.

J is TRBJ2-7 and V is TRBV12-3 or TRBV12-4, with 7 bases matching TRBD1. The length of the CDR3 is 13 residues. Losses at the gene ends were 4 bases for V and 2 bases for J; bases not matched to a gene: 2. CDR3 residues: CASSSGTAYEQYF. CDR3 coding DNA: TGTGCCAGCAGTTCCGGGACAGCCTACGAGCAGTACTTC.

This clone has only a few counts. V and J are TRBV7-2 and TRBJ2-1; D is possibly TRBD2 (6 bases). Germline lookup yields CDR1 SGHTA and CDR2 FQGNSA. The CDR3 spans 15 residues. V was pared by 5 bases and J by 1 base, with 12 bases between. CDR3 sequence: CASSIVAASYNEQFF. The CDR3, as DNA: TGTGCCAGCAGCATAGTAGCGGCATCCTACAATGAGCAGTTCTTC.

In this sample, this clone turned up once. As DNA, the CDR3 is TGTGCCAGCAGCTTCCGAGCGGGGGAGAGTTACGAGCAGTACTTC. Amino acids: CASSFRAGESYEQYF. The chain combines TRBV7-8 with TRBJ2-7; TRBD2 aligns across 8 bases. The CDR3 is made up of 15 amino acids. Germline-derived CDR1 and CDR2 are SGHVS and FQNEAQ. J lost 4 bases, V lost 3 bases, and 8 bases had no gene match.

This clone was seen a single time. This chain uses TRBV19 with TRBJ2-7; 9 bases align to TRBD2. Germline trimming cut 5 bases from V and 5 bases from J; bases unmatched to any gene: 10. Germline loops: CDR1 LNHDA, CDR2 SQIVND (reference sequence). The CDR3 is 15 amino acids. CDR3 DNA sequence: TGTGCCAGTAGTTCTTTGGGCGGGGGGGCCAACGAGCAGTACTTC. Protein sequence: CASSSLGGGANEQYF.

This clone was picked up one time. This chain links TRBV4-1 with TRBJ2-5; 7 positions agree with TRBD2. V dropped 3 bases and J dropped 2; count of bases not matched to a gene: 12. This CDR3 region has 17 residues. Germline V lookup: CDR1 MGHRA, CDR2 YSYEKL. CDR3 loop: CASSHLAGAWGQETQYF. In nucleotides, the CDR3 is TGCGCCAGCAGCCATCTCGCGGGAGCATGGGGTCAAGAGACCCAGTACTTC.

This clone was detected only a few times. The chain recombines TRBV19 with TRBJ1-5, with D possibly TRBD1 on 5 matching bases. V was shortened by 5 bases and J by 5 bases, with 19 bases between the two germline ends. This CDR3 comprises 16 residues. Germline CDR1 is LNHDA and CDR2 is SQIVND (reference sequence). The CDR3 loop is CASSRGDEGGDQPQHF. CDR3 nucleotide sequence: TGTGCCAGTAGTCGGGGGGATGAGGGCGGAGATCAGCCCCAGCATTTT.

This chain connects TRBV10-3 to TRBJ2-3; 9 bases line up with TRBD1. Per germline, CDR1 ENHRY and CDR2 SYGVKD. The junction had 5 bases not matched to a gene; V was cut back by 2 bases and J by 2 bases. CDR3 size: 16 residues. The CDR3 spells CAISENTGGFTDTQYF. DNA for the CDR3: TGTGCCATCAGTGAGAACACAGGGGGCTTCACAGATACGCAGTATTTT.